What follows is one T cell receptor beta chain and its context. Its target is not known. This entry comes from a study of shared clonotypes between healthy human individuals. Study observations and caveats: Shared clonotypes: 4.5% to 5% naive CD4, about 3.3% naive CD8, 2.3% memory CD4, under 0.5% memory CD8.

The CDR3 spans 15 residues. The V end was cut by 4 bases, the J end by 1 base, with 13 bases between. Germline V lookup: CDR1 SGHTA, CDR2 FQGNSA. Profiled with immunoSEQ multiplex PCR; TCRdb holds only in-frame clones, not every one. The sample shows around 990,000 clones, about 72% of them seen only once. What was sequenced was memory CD4+ T cells from PBMCs. As for subset: CD45RA-negative fraction. The V call is TRBV7-2, the J call TRBJ1-1; possible D gene TRBD1, 6 bases. The TCR was taken from a man between 18 and 29 years old in good health. Some clones in this sample may be carry-over from other donors' samples. CDR3 protein: CASSSRGGANTEAFF. The CDR3 region has the DNA TGTGCCAGCAGCTCCCGGGGGGGGGCGAACACTGAAGCTTTCTTT.